The 8 T cell receptor beta chains reported below all come from one sample, sequenced in a study of cytomegalovirus exposure and HLA in healthy donors. The PCR used 60 Vbeta and 13 Jbeta primers. The data were produced by immunoSEQ multiplex PCR, yet TCRdb's version contains in-frame clones alone and is incomplete. Seen here are tens of thousands of clones, more than 75% observed once, and the top ten hold 2.5% to 3.5%. The sample was PBMCs. The receptor set was obtained from a man between 18 and 29 years old in good health and CMV-seronegative.

The count of this clone is one. The V call is TRBV5-6, the J call TRBJ1-2; D not resolved. Germline values: CDR1 SGHDT, CDR2 YYEEEE. The CDR3 is made up of 16 amino acids. V gave up 0 bases and J gave up 5 bases, with 17 bases separating them. This chain's CDR3 is CASSLGTDLLGYGYTF. CDR3 nucleotides: TGTGCCAGCAGCTTGGGGACTGACCTGCTAGGATATGGCTACACCTTC.

This chain connects TRBV9 to TRBJ1-1; a weak D match, TRBD1 (6 bases). V lost 0 bases to trimming and J lost 1 base, with 10 bases between them. Germline V gene sequence: CDR1 SGDLS, CDR2 YYNGEE. The CDR3 is 15 amino acids. CDR3 coding DNA: TGTGCCAGCAGCGTAGCTACAGGGCCGAACACTGAAGCTTTCTTT. The encoded protein is CASSVATGPNTEAFF.

A note on this clone: The junction departs from the called germline gene at one end, perhaps through a read error. The gene calls are TRBV5-8 and TRBJ1-2; no clear D gene. Germline-derived CDR1 and CDR2 are SGHTS and YDEGEE. The CDR3 length is 15 residues. The CDR3 DNA sequence: TGTGCCAGCAGTTTGGTCGGGAGGGCACACTATGGCTACACCTTC. The encoded protein is CASSLVGRAHYGYTF.

V and J are TRBV7-2 and TRBJ1-3, with 9 bases fitting TRBD1. V lost 6 bases and J lost 3; bases outside the gene matches: 6. The germline V gene encodes CDR1 SGHTA and CDR2 FQGNSA. The CDR3 is 15 residues long. CDR3 protein: CASSTGGGGGNTIYF. CDR3 in DNA: TGTGCCAGCAGTACAGGGGGCGGAGGTGGAAACACCATATATTTT.

This sequence joins TRBV28 and TRBJ1-2, with 8 positions matching TRBD1. The CDR3 has 14 residues. The trim removed 3 bases at V and 10 bases at J, leaving 10 bases unmatched. Germline lookup yields CDR1 MDHEN and CDR2 SYDVKM. The DNA of the CDR3 is TGTGCCAGCAGTTTCAGAGGACAGGGAGTTCCCTACACCTTC. Amino acids: CASSFRGQGVPYTF.

This clone showed up just once. The chain is built from TRBV7-6 and TRBJ2-6; 7 bases fit TRBD1. This CDR3 has 21 residues. V dropped 2 bases and J dropped 0; count of bases not matched to a gene: 16. Germline lookup yields CDR1 SGHVS and CDR2 FNYEAQ. The CDR3 sequence: CASSLSQIQTGISSGANVLTF. The DNA of the CDR3 is TGTGCCAGCAGCTTATCCCAGATCCAGACAGGGATCAGCTCTGGGGCCAACGTCCTGACTTTC.

In this sample, this clone turned up a few times. V usage is TRBV5-6 and J usage is TRBJ2-5; the match to TRBD1 covers 8 bases. CDR1 is SGHDT and CDR2 is YYEEEE in the germline V gene. The CDR3 contains 14 residues. The V gene end was trimmed by 4 bases and the J gene end by 10 bases; junction bases not matched to a gene: 12. The CDR3 region has the DNA TGTGCCAGCAGCCCCCGACAGGGGCTGGGTATCCAGTACTTC. Protein sequence: CASSPRQGLGIQYF.

This clone was observed a single time. The chain joins TRBV5-5 to TRBJ1-1; no clear D. V lost 0 bases to trimming and J lost 1 base, with 10 bases between them. The CDR3 loop spans 15 amino acids. Germline V gene sequence: CDR1 SGHKS, CDR2 YYEKEE (reference sequence). In DNA, the CDR3 is TGTGCCAGCAGCTTGGGGTGGGCGCAGAACACTGAAGCTTTCTTT. Translation: CASSLGWAQNTEAFF. Drawing the rest from reference TRBV5-5 and TRBJ1-1, the complete variable domain is DAGVTQSPTHLIKTRGQQVTLRCSPISGHKSVSWYQQVLGQGPQFIFQYYEKEERGRGNFPDRFSARQFPNYSSELNVNALLLGDSALYLCASSLGWAQNTEAFFGQGTRLTVV.